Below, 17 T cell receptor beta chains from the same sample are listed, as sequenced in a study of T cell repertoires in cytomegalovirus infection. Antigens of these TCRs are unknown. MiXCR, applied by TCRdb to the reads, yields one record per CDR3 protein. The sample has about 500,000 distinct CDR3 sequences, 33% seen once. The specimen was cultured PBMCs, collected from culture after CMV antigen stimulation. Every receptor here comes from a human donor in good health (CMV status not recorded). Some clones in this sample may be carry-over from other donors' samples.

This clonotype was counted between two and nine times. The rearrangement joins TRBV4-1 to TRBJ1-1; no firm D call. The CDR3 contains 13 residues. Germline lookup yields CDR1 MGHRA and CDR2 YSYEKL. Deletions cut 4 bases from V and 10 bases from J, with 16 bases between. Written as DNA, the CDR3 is TGCGCCAGCAGCCGAGGGCCCCGGGAACGAGCTTTCTTT. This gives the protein CASSRGPRERAFF.

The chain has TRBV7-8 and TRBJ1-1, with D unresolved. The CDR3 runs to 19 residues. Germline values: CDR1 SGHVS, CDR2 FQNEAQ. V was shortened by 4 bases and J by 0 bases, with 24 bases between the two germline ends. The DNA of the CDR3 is TGTGCCAGCAGCTCTTTCCGTACCGGGTCTTATTCTGTGAACACTGAAGCTTTCTTT. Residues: CASSSFRTGSYSVNTEAFF.

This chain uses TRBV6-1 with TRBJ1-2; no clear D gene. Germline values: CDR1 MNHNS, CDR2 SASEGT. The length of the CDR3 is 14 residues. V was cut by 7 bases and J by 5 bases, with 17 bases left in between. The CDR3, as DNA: TGTGCCAGCACCGAAGTGGGATTAGGGTATGGCTACACCTTC. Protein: CASTEVGLGYGYTF.

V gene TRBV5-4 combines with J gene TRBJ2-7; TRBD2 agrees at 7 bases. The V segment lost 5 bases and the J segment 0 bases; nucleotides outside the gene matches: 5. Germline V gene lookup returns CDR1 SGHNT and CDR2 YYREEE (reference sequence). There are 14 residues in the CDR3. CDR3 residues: CASRSGTNSYEQYF. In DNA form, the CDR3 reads TGTGCCAGCAGGAGCGGGACTAACTCCTACGAGCAGTACTTC.

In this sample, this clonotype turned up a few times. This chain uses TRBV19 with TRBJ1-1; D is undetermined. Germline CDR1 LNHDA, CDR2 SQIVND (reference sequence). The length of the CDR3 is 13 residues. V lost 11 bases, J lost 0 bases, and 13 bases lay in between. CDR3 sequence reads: CAWGNALNTEAFF. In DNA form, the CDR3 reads TGTGCCTGGGGAAACGCACTGAACACTGAAGCTTTCTTT.

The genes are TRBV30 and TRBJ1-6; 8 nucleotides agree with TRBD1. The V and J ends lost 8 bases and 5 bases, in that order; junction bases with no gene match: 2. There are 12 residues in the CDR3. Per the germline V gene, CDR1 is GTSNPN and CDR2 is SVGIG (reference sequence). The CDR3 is CARGQDNSPLHF. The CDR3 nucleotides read TGTGCCCGGGGACAGGATAATTCACCCCTCCACTTT. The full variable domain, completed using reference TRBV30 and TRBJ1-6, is SQTIHQWPATLVQPVGSPLSLECTVEGTSNPNLYWYRQAAGRGLQLLFYSVGIGQISSEVPQNLSASRPQDRQFILSSKKLLLSDSGFYLCARGQDNSPLHFGNGTRLTVT.

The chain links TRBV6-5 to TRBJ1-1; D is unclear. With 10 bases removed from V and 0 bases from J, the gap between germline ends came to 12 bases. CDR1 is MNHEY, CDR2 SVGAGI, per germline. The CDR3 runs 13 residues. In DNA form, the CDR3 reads TGTGCCATCGCTGCCGGGGTGAACACTGAAGCTTTCTTT. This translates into CAIAAGVNTEAFF.

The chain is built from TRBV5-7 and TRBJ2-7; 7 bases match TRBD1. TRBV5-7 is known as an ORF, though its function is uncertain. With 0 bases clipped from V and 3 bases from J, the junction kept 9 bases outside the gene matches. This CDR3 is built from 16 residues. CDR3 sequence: CASSLASAQGNYEQYV. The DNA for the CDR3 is TGTGCCAGCAGCTTGGCCTCGGCACAGGGGAACTACGAGCAGTACGTC.

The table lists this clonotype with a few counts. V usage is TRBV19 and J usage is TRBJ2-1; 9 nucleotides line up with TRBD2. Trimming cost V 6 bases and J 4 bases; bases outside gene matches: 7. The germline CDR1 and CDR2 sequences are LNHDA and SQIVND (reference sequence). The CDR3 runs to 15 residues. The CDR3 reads CASSIFSGRYNEQFF. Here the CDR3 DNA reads TGTGCCAGTAGCATATTCAGCGGGAGGTACAATGAGCAGTTCTTC.

This CDR3 reads CASSWGRAPREYNEQFF. The CDR3 nucleotides are TGTGCCAGCAGCTGGGGCAGGGCCCCCCGGGAATACAATGAGCAGTTCTTC. The V and J genes are TRBV7-2 and TRBJ2-1; D is possibly TRBD1 or TRBD2 (5 bases each). This CDR3 has 17 residues. Trimming shortened V by 4 bases and J by 4 bases, and 20 bases separated the two germline ends. CDR1 SGHTA and CDR2 FQGNSA come from the germline V gene.

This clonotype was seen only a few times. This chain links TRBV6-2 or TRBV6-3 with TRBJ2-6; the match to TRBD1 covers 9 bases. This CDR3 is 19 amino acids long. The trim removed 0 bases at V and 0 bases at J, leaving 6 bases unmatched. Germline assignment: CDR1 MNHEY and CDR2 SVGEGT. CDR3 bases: TGTGCCAGCAGTTACTCCCGGGACAGGGCGATCTCTGGGGCCAACGTCCTGACTTTC. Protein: CASSYSRDRAISGANVLTF.

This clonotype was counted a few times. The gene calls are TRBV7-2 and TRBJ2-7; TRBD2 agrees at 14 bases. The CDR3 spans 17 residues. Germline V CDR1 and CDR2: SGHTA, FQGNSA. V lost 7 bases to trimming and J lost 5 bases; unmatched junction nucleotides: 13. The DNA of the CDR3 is TGTGCCAGCATCAAAAATCCGGGACTAGCGGGAGTTGACGAGCAGTACTTC. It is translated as CASIKNPGLAGVDEQYF.

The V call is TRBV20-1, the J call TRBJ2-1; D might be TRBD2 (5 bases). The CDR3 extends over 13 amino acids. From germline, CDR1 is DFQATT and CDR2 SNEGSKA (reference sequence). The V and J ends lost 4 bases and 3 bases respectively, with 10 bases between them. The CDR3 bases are TGCAGTGCTAATAGCCGGGACTACAATGAGCAGTTCTTC. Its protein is CSANSRDYNEQFF.

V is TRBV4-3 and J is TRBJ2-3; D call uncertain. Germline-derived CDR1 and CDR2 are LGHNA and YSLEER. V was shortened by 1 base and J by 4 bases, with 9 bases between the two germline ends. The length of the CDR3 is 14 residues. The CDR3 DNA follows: TGCGCCAGCAGCCAAGGTGGATTATCAGATACGCAGTATTTT. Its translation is CASSQGGLSDTQYF.

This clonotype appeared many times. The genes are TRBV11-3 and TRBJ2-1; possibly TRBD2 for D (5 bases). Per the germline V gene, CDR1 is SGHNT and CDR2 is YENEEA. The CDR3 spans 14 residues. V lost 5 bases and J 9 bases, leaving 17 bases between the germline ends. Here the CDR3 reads CASSVGLSQPEQFF. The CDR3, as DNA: TGTGCCAGCAGCGTCGGACTTTCTCAGCCTGAGCAGTTCTTC. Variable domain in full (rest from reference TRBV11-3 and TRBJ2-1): EAGVVQSPRYKIIEKKQPVAFWCNPISGHNTLYWYLQNLGQGPELLIRYENEEAVDDSQLPKDRFSAERLKGVDSTLKIQPAELGDSAVYLCASSVGLSQPEQFFGPGTRLTVL.

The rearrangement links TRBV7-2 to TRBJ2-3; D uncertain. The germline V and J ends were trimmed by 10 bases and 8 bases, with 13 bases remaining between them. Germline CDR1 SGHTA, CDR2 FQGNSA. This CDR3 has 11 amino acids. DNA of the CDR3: TGTGCCATCGCGGTAGCTTCTACGCAGTATTTT. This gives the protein CAIAVASTQYF.

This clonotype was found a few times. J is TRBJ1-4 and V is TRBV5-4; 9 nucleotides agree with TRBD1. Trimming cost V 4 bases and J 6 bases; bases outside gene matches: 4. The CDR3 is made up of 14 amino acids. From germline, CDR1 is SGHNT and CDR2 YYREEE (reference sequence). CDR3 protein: CASSGGQGYEKLFF. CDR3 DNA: TGTGCCAGCAGCGGGGGACAGGGTTATGAAAAACTGTTTTTT.